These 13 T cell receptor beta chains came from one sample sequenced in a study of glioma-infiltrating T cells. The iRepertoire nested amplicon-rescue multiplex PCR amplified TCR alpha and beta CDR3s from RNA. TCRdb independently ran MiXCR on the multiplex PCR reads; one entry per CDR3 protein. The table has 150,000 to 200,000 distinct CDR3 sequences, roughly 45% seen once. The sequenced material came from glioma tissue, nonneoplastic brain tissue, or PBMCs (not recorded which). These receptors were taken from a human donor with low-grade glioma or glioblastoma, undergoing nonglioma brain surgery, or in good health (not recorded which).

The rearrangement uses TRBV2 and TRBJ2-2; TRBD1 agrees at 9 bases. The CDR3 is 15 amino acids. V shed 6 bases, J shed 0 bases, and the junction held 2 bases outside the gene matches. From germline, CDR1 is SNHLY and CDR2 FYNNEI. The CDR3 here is CASRGQGSNTGELFF. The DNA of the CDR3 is TGTGCCAGCAGGGGACAGGGATCGAACACCGGGGAGCTGTTTTTT.

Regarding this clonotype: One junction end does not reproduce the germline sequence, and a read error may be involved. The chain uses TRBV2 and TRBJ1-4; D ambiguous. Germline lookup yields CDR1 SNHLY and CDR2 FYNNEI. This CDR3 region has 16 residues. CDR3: CASSILSVAPNEKLFF. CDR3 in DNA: TGCGCCAGCAGCATCCTGTCGGTCGCGCCTAATGAAAAACTGTTTTTT.

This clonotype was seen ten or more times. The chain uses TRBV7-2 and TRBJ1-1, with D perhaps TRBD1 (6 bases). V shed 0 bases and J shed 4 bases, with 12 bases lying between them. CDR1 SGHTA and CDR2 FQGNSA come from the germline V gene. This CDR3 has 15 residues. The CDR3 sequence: CASSLAVGGGTEAFF. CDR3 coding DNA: TGTGCCAGCAGCTTAGCGGTGGGGGGCGGCACTGAAGCTTTCTTT.

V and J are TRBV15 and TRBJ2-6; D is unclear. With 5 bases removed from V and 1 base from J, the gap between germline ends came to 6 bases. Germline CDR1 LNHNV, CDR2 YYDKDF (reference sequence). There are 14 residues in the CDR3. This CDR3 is CATSSSSGANVLTF. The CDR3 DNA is TGTGCCACCAGCTCCAGTTCTGGGGCCAACGTCCTGACTTTC.

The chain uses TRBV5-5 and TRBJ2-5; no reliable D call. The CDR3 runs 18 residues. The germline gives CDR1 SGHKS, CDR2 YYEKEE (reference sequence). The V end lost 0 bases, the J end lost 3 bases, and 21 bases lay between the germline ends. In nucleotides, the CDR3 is TGTGCCAGCAGCTTGGGGGCTAAAATCGCTCGCACGGAAGAGACCCAGTACTTC. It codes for CASSLGAKIARTEETQYF.

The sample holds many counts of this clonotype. Here the CDR3 DNA reads TGTGCCACCAGTGATCCGGGCAGCGTGTACCAAGAGACCCAGTACTTC. Residues: CATSDPGSVYQETQYF. This chain uses TRBV24-1 with TRBJ2-5; D not certain. The CDR3 length is 16 residues. V was clipped by 3 bases and J by 0 bases, with 13 bases between them. From germline, CDR1 is KGHDR and CDR2 SFDVKD.

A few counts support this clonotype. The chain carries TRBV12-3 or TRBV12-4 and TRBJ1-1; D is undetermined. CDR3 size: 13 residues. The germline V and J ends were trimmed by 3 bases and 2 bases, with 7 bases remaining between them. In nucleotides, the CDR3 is TGTGCCAGCAGTTTTAATAGCAACACTGAAGCTTTCTTT. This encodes CASSFNSNTEAFF.

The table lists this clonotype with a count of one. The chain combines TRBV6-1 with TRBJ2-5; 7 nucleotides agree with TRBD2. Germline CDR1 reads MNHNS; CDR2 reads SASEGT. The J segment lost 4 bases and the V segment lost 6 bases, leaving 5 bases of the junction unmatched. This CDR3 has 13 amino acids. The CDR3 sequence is CASRVGGRETQYF. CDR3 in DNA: TGTGCCAGCAGGGTGGGCGGGAGAGAGACCCAGTACTTC.

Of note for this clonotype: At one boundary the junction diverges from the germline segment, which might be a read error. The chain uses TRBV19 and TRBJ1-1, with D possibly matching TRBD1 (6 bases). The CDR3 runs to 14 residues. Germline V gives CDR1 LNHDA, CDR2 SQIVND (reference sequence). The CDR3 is CASSMRGLNTKAFF. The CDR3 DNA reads TGTGCCAGTAGTATGAGGGGGTTGAACACTAAAGCTTTCTTT.

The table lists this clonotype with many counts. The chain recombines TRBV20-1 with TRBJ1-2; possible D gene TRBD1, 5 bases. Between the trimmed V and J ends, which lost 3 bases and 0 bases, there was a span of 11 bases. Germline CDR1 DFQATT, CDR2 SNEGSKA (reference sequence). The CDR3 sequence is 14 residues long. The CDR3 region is CSASSQGANYGYTF. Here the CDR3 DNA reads TGCAGTGCTAGTTCGCAGGGTGCTAACTATGGCTACACCTTC.

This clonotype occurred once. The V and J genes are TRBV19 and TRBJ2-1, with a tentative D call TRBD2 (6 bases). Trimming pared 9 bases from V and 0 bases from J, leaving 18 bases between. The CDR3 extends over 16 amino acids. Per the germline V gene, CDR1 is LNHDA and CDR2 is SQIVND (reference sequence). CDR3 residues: CASSNHGGSSYNEQFF. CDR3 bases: TGTGCCAGCAGCAACCATGGGGGGAGCTCCTACAATGAGCAGTTCTTC.

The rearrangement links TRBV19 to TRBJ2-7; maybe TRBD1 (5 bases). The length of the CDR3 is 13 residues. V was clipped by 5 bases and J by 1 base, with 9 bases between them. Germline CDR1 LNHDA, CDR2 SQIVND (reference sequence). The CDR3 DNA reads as TGTGCCAGTAGTGGCAGGGAATCCTACGAGCAGTACTTC. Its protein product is CASSGRESYEQYF.

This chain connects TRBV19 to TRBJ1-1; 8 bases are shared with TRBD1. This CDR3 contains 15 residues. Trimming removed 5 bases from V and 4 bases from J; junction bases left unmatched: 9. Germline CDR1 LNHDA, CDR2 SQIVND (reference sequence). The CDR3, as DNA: TGTGCCAGTAGTTTGCAGGGGGCCCTCGGCACTGAAGCTTTCTTT. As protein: CASSLQGALGTEAFF. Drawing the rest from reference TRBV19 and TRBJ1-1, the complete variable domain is DGGITQSPKYLFRKEGQNVTLSCEQNLNHDAMYWYRQDPGQGLRLIYYSQIVNDFQKGDIAEGYSVSREKKESFPLTVTSAQKNPTAFYLCASSLQGALGTEAFFGQGTRLTVV.